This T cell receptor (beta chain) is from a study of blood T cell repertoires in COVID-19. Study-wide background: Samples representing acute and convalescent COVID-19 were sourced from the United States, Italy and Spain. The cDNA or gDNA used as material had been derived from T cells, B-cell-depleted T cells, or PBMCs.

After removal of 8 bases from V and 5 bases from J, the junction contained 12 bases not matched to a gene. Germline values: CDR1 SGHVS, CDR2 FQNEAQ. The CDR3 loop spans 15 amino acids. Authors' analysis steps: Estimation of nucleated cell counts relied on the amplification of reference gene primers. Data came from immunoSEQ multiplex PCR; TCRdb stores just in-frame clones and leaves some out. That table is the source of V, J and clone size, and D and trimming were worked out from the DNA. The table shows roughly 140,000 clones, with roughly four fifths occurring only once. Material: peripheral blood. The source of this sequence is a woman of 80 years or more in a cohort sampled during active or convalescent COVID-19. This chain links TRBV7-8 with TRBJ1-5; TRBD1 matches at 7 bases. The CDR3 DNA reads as TGTGCCAGCTCCCGGCGCCCCGACAGGGATCAGCCCCAGCATTTT. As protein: CASSRRPDRDQPQHF.